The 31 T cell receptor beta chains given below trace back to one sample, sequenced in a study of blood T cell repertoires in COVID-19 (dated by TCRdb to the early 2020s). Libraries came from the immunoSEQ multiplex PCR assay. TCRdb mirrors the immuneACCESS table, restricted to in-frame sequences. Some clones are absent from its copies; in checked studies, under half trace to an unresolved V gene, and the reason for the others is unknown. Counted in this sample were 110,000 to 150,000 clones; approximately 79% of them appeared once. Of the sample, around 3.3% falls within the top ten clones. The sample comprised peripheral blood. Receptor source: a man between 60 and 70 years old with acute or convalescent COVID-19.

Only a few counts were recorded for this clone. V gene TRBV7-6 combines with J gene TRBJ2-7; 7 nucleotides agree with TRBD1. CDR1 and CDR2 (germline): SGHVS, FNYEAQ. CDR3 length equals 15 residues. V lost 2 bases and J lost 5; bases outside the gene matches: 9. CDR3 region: CASSLWVGGIDEQYF. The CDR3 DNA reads TGTGCCAGCAGCTTATGGGTAGGGGGCATAGACGAGCAGTACTTC.

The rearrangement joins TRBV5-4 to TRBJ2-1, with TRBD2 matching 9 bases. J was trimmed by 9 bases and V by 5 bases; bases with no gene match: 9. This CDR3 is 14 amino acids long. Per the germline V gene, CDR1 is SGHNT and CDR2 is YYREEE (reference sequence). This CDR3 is CASRPGLASTEQFF. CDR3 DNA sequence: TGTGCCAGCAGGCCGGGACTAGCCTCTACTGAGCAGTTCTTC. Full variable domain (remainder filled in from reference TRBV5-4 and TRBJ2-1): ETGVTQSPTHLIKTRGQQVTLRCSSQSGHNTVSWYQQALGQGPQFIFQYYREEENGRGNFPPRFSGLQFPNYSSELNVNALELDDSALYLCASRPGLASTEQFFGPGTRLTVL.

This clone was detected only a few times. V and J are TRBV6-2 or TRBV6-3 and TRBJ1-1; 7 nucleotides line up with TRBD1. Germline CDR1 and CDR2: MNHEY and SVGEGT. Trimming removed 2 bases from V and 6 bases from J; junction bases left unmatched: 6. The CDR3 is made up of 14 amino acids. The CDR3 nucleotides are TGTGCCAGCAGTTACCCGAGGGGGCAGGCTGAAGCTTTCTTT. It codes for CASSYPRGQAEAFF.

The CDR3 protein is CASSNLGGPTFYNEQFF. CDR3 bases: TGCGCCAGCAGCAACTTAGGGGGCCCTACCTTCTACAATGAGCAGTTCTTC. This chain joins TRBV5-1 and TRBJ2-1, with 7 bases fitting TRBD1. CDR1 is SGHRS, CDR2 YFSETQ, per germline. The V and J ends lost 4 bases and 3 bases, in that order; junction bases with no gene match: 13. This CDR3 has 17 amino acids.

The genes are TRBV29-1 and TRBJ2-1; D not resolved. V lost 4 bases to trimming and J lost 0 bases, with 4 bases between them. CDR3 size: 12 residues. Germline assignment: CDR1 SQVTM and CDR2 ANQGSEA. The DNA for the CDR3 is TGCAGCGTTGCCAGCTCCTACAATGAGCAGTTCTTC. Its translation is CSVASSYNEQFF.

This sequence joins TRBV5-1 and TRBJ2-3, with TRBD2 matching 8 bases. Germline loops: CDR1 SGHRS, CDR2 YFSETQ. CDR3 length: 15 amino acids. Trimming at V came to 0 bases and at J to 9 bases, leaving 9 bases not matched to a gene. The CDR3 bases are TGCGCCAGCAGCTTGGCAGCGGGAGAAGGAGGGACGCAGTATTTT. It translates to CASSLAAGEGGTQYF.

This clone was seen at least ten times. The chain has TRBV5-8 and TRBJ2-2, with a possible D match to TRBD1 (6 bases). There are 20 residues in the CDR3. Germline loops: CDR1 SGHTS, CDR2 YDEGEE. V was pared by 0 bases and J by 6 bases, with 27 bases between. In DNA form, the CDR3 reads TGTGCCAGCAGCTTGGAGGAGTCCCAGGGGCATCCCCGAATTTCCGGGGAGCTGTTTTTT. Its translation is CASSLEESQGHPRISGELFF.

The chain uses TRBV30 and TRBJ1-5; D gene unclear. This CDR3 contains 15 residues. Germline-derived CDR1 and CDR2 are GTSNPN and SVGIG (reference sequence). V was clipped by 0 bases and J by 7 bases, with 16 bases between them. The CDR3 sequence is CAWSVGNGRGQPQHF. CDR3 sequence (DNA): TGTGCCTGGAGTGTAGGAAATGGGAGAGGGCAGCCCCAGCATTTT.

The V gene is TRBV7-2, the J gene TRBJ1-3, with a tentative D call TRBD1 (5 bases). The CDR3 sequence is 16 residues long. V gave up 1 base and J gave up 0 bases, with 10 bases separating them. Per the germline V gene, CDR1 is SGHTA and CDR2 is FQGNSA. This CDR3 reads CASSLGAGISGNTIYF. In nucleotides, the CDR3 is TGTGCCAGCAGCTTAGGGGCAGGGATCTCTGGAAACACCATATATTTT.

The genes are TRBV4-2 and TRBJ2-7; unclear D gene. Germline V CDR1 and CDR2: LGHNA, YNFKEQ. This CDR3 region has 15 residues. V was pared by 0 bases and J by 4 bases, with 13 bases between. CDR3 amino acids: CASSQDPFSEYEQYF. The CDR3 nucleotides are TGTGCCAGCAGCCAAGACCCCTTTTCGGAGTACGAGCAGTACTTC.

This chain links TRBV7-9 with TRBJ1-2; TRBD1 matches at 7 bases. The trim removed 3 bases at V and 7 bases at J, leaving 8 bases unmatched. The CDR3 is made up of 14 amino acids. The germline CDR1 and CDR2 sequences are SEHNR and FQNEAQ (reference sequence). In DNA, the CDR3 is TGTGCCAGCAGCTTGGCCAGGGGGAGGAGTGGCTACACCTTC. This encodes CASSLARGRSGYTF.

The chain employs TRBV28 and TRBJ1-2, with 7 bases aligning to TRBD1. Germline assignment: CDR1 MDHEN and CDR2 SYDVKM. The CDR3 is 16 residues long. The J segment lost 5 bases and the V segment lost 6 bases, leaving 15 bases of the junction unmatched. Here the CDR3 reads CASRTNRGSLPYGYTF. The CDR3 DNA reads TGTGCCAGCAGAACCAACAGGGGAAGCCTACCATATGGCTACACCTTC.

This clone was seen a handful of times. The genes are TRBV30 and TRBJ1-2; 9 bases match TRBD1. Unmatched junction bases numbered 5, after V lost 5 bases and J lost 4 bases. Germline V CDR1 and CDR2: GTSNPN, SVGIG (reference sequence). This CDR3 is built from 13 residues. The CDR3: CAWSPGQGYGYTF. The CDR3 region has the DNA TGTGCCTGGTCCCCGGGACAGGGCTATGGCTACACCTTC.

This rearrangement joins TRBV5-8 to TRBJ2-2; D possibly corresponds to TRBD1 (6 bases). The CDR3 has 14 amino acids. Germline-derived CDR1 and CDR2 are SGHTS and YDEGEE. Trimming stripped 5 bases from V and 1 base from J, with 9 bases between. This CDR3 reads CASRVQGNTGELFF. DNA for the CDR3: TGTGCCAGCAGGGTACAGGGGAACACCGGGGAGCTGTTTTTT.

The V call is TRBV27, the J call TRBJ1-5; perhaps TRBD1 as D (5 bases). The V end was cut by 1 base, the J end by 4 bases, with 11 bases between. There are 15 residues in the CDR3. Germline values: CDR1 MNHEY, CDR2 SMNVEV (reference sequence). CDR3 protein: CASSLFSGPNQPQHF. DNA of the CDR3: TGTGCCAGCAGTTTATTCTCAGGGCCAAATCAGCCCCAGCATTTT.

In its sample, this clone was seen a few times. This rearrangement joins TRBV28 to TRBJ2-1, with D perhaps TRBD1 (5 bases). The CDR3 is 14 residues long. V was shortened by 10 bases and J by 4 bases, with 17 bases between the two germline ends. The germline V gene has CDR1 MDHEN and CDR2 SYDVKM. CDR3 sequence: CATIPGALYNEQFF. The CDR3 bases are TGTGCCACCATACCTGGGGCCCTGTACAATGAGCAGTTCTTC.

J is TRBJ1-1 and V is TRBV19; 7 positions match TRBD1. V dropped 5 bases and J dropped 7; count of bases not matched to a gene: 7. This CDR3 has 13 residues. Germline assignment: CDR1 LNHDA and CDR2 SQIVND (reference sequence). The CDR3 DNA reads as TGTGCCAGTAGTTTCAGGGGGAGCCGTGAAGCTTTCTTT. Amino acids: CASSFRGSREAFF.

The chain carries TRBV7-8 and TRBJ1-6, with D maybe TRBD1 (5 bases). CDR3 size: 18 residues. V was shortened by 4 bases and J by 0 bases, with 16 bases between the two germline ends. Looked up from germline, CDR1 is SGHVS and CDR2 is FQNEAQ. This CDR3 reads CASSSTVEGSSYNSPLHF. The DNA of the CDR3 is TGTGCCAGCAGCTCGACAGTAGAAGGAAGCTCCTATAATTCACCCCTCCACTTT.

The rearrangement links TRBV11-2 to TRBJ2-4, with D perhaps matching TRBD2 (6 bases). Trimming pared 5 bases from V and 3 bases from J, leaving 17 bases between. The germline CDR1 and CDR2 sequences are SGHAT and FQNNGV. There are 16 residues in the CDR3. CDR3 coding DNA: TGTGCCAGCAGCCAGGTACCTCGGCGGGGCAAAAACATTCAGTACTTC. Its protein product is CASSQVPRRGKNIQYF.

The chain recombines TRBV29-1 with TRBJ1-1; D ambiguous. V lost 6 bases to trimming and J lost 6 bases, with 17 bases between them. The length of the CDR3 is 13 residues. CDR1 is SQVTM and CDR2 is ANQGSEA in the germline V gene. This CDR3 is CSVAPRGSAEAFF. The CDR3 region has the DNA TGCAGCGTCGCACCCCGGGGTTCAGCTGAAGCTTTCTTT.

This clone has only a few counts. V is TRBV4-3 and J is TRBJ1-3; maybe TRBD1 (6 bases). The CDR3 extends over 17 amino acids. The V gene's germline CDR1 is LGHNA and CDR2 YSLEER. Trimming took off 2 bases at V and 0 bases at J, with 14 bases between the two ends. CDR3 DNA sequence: TGCGCCAGCAGCCAATCGGGACAAACGTACTCTGGAAACACCATATATTTT. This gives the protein CASSQSGQTYSGNTIYF.

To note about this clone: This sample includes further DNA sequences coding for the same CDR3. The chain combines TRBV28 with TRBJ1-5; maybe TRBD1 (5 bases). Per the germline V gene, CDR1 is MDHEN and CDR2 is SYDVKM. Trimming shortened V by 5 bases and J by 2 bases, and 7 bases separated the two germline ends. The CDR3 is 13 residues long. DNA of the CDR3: TGTGCCAGCAGTCTACAGGGCAATCAGCCCCAGCATTTT. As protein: CASSLQGNQPQHF.

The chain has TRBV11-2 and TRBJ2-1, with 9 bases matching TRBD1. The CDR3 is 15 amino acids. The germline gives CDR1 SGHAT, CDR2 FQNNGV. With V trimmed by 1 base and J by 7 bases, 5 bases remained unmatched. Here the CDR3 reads CASSLGQGVMNEQFF. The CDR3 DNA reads TGTGCCAGCAGCTTAGGACAGGGGGTAATGAATGAGCAGTTCTTC.

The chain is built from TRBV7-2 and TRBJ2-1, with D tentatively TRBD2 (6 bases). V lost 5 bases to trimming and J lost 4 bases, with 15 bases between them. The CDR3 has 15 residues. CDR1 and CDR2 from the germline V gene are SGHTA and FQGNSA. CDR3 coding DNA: TGTGCCAGCAGCCCGGTAGCGGATAGGTACAATGAGCAGTTCTTC. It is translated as CASSPVADRYNEQFF.

The CDR3 is CASSGTSGVSYEQYF. The CDR3 nucleotides read TGTGCCAGCTCGGGGACTAGCGGAGTCTCCTACGAGCAGTACTTC. V is TRBV18 and J is TRBJ2-7; TRBD2 aligns across 11 bases. This CDR3 is 15 amino acids long. Germline trimming cut 6 bases from V and 0 bases from J; bases unmatched to any gene: 4. The germline V gene has CDR1 KGHSH and CDR2 LQKENI. Variable domain in full (rest from reference TRBV18 and TRBJ2-7): NAGVMQNPRHLVRRRGQEARLRCSPMKGHSHVYWYRQLPEEGLKFMVYLQKENIIDESGMPKERFSAEFPKEGPSILRIQQVVRGDSAAYFCASSGTSGVSYEQYFGPGTRLTVT.

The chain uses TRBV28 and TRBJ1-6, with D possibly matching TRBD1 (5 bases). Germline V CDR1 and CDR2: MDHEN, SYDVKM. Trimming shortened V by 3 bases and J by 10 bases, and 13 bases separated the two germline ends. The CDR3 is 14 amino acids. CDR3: CASSLKQGGSPLHF. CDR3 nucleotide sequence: TGTGCCAGCAGTTTGAAGCAGGGTGGATCACCCCTCCACTTT.

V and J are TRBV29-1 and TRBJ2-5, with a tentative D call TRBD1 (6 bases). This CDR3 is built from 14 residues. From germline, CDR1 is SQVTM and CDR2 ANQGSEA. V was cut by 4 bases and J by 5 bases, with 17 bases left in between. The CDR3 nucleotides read TGCAGCGTTGTTCCCCAGGGGCGATTGGAGACCCAGTACTTC. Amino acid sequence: CSVVPQGRLETQYF.

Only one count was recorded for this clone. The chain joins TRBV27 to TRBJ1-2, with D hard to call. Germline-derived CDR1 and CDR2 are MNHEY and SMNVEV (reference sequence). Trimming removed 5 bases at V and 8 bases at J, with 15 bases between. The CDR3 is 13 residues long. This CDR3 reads CASSIREGRGYTF. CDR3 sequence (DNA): TGTGCCAGCAGTATCCGGGAAGGGAGAGGCTACACCTTC.

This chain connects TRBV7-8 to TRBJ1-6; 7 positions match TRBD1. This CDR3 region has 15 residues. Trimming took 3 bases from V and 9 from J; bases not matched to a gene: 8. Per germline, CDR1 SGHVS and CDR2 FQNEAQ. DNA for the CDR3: TGTGCCAGCAGCTTCCCCGACAGGGCGACTTCACCCCTCCACTTT. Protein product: CASSFPDRATSPLHF.

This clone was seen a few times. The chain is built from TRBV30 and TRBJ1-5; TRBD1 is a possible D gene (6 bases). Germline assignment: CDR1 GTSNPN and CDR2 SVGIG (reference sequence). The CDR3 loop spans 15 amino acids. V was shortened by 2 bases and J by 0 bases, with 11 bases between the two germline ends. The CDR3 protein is CAWSRTDDSNQPQHF. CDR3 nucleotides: TGTGCCTGGAGTCGGACAGACGATAGCAATCAGCCCCAGCATTTT.

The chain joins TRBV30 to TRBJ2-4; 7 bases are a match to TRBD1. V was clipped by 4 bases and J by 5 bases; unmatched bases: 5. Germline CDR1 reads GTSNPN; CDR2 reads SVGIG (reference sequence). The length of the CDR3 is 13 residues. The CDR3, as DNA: TGTGCCTGGACAGACGACAGGGAAAACATTCAGTACTTC. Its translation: CAWTDDRENIQYF.